This T cell receptor beta chain was documented in a study of blood T cell repertoires in COVID-19. TCRdb's copy holds only in-frame clones and misses some; the assay was immunoSEQ multiplex PCR. The sample carries around 230,000 clones, approximately 88% recorded once. Germline CDR1 and CDR2: SSHAT and FNYEAQ (reference sequence). This CDR3 has 13 amino acids. With respect to this clone: At one of its ends the junction is not consistent with the germline gene, which may arise from a read error.

The V and J genes are TRBV7-7 and TRBJ1-1; possibly TRBD1 for D (5 bases). The material sequenced was PBMCs or T cells enriched from blood (not recorded which). This receptor was taken from a middle-aged woman with acute COVID-19. As DNA, the CDR3 is TGTGCTAGCAGCCTCAGGGAGGGCACTGAAGCTTTCTTT. It codes for CASSLREGTEAFF.